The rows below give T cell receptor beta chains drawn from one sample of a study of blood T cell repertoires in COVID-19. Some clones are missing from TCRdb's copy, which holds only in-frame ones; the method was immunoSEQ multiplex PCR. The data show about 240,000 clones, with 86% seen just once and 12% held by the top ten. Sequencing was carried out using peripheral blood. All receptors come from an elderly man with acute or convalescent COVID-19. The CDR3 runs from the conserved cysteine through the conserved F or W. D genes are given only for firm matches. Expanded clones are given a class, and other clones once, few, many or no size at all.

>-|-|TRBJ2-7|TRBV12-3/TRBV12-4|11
CASSPSYEQYF
TGTGCCAGCAGCCCGTCCTACGAGCAGTACTTC
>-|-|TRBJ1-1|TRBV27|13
CASRRTGNTEAFF
TGTGCCAGCAGACGGACGGGAAACACTGAAGCTTTCTTT
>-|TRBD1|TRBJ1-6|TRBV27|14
CASSLGQGHSPLHF
TGTGCCAGCAGTTTGGGACAGGGGCATTCACCCCTCCACTTT
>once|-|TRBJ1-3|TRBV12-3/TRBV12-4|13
CASSRTAGNTIYF
TGTGCCAGCAGTCGTACAGCTGGAAACACCATATATTTT
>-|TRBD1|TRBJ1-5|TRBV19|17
CASSNWVGQPNNQPQHF
TGTGCCAGTAGTAACTGGGTGGGACAGCCTAACAATCAGCCCCAGCATTTT
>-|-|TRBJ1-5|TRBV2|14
CASSVRGKNQPQHF
TGTGCCAGCTCAGTAAGGGGGAAGAATCAGCCCCAGCATTTT
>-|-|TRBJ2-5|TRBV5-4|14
CASSLSGVRETQYF
TGTGCCAGCAGCTTGTCTGGAGTTCGAGAGACCCAGTACTTC
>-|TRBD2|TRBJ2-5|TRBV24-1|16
CATSDRPWGGRETQYF
TGTGCCACCAGTGATCGGCCGTGGGGGGGGAGAGAGACCCAGTACTTC
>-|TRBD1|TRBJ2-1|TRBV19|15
CASSVGQGANNEQFF
TGTGCCAGTAGTGTGGGACAGGGGGCAAACAATGAGCAGTTCTTC
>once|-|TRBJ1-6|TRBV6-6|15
CASADLQVVNSPLHF
TGTGCCAGCGCAGACCTACAGGTCGTTAATTCACCCCTCCACTTT
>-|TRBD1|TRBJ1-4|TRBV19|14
CASRKGQSGEKLFF
TGTGCCAGCAGAAAGGGACAGTCGGGTGAAAAACTGTTTTTT
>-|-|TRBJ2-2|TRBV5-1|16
CASSPRTRGTSGELFF
TGCGCCAGCAGCCCGAGGACTAGGGGGACCTCCGGGGAGCTGTTTTTT
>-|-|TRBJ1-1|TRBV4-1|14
CASRLKQGNTEAFF
TGCGCCAGCAGACTTAAACAGGGAAACACTGAAGCTTTCTTT
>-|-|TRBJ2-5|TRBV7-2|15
CASSLAQEGRETQYF
TGTGCCAGCAGCTTAGCGCAGGAGGGACGAGAGACCCAGTACTTC
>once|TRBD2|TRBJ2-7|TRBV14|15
CASSPRLAGRYEQYF
TGTGCCAGCAGCCCGAGACTAGCGGGACGCTACGAGCAGTACTTC
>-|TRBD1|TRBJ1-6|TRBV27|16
CASSPGPGTGGSPLHF
TGTGCCAGCAGTCCCGGTCCCGGGACAGGGGGTTCACCCCTCCACTTT
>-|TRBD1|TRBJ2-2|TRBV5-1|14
CASSQRQGSGELFF
TGCGCCAGCAGCCAACGACAGGGATCCGGGGAGCTGTTTTTT
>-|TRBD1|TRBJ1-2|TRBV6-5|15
CASKRQGAYNYGYTF
TGTGCCAGTAAAAGACAGGGGGCCTATAACTATGGCTACACCTTC
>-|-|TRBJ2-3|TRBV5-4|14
CASSLRGGTDTQYF
TGTGCCAGCAGCTTGCGCGGGGGCACAGATACGCAGTATTTT
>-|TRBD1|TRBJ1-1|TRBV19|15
CASSGRDRGNTEAFF
TGTGCCAGTAGTGGGCGGGACAGGGGGAACACTGAAGCTTTCTTT
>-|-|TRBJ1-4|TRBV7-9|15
CASSFQGQTNEKLFF
TGTGCCAGCAGCTTTCAGGGACAAACTAATGAAAAACTGTTTTTT
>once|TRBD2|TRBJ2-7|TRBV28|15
CASRATRLAGNEQYF
TGTGCCAGCAGGGCCACCAGGCTAGCGGGAAACGAGCAGTACTTC
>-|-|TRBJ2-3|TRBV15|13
CATSRDFTDTQYF
TGTGCCACCAGCAGGGACTTCACAGATACGCAGTATTTT
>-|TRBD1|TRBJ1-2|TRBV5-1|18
CASSSPFRTAQGDYGYTF
TGCGCCAGCAGCTCCCCGTTCCGGACAGCACAGGGGGACTATGGCTACACCTTC
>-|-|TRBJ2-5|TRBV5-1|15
CASSLRGSIGETQYF
TGCGCCAGCAGCTTGCGAGGGTCGATTGGAGAGACCCAGTACTTC
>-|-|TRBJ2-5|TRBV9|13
CASSPLGQETQYF
TGTGCCAGCAGCCCCCTCGGCCAAGAGACCCAGTACTTC
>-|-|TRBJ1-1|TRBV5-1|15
CASSLVEPGNTEAFF
TGCGCCAGCAGCTTGGTTGAGCCCGGGAACACTGAAGCTTTCTTT
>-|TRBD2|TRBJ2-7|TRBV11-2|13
CASRTSGRNEQYF
TGTGCCAGCAGAACTAGCGGGAGAAACGAGCAGTACTTC
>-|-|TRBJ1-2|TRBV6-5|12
CASRTNLGGYTF
TGTGCCAGCAGAACTAACCTCGGTGGCTACACCTTC
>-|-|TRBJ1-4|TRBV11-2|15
CASSLGQGWNEKLFF
TGTGCCAGCAGCTTAGGTCAGGGGTGGAATGAAAAACTGTTTTTT
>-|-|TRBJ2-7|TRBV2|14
CASNPRQDSYEQYF
TGTGCCAGCAACCCAAGACAGGACTCCTACGAGCAGTACTTC
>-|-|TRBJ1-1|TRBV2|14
CASSLKGGDTEAFF
TGTGCCAGCAGTCTAAAGGGGGGGGACACTGAAGCTTTCTTT